The T cell receptor (beta chain) under discussion was sequenced for a study of tumor and adjacent non-tumor tissue in lung cancer. On the study more broadly: Patients were aged roughly 30 to 76, around ten men and 4 to 6 women, stage I to III.

CDR3 length: 13 residues. Looked up from germline, CDR1 is DFQATT and CDR2 is SNEGSKA (reference sequence). Study results and limitations: Tumor tissue had significantly higher TCR diversity than normal lung. Top 100 clones took a larger repertoire share in normal lung.

For this clonotype: The antigen remains undetermined. The junction and the germline gene differ at one end; a read error may be behind it.

RNA was extracted from bulk tissue without any cell sorting. Three rounds of nested PCR, following a modified ARM-PCR protocol, produced the TCRbeta library. A single record per CDR3 protein comes from TCRdb applying MiXCR to the multiplex PCR reads. In the table there are around 70,000 distinct CDR3 sequences, 73% of which are singletons. The sequence was obtained from a man aged 60-69 years with non-small cell lung cancer. Sequences were obtained from lung tumor tissue. J is TRBJ1-2 and V is TRBV20-1; 9 positions match TRBD1. The CDR3 region is CNARDGTGYGYTF. Here the CDR3 DNA reads TGCAATGCTAGGGATGGGACAGGGTATGGCTACACCTTC.